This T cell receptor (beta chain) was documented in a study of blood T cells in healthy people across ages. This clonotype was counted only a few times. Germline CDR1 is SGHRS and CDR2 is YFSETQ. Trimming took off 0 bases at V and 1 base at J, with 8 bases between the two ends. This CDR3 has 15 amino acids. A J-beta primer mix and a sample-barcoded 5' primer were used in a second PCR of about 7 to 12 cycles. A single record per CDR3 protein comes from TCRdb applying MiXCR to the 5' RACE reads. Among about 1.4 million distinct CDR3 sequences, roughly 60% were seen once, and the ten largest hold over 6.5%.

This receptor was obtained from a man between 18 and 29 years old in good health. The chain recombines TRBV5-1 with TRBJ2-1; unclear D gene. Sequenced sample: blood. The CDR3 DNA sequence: TGCGCCAGCAGCTTGGTTGCTAGTTCCTACAATGAGCAGTTCTTC. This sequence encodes CASSLVASSYNEQFF.